This T cell receptor beta chain was profiled in a study of shared clonotypes between healthy human individuals. Sequencing used immunoSEQ multiplex PCR; TCRdb keeps in-frame clones, though not all of them. The sample yields around 370,000 clones, about 96% seen once. The clonotype originates from a man aged 25-45 years in good health. Sequencing was carried out using memory CD8+ T cells sorted from blood. Noted subset: CD45RO+ cells pooled with CCR7-negative TemRA cells.

The CDR3 nucleotides are TGTGCCAGCTCACTCGGGACAGGGGAACAGCCCCAGCATTTT. Translating gives CASSLGTGEQPQHF. The chain couples TRBV18 to TRBJ1-5; 10 nucleotides align to TRBD1. Germline CDR1 KGHSH, CDR2 LQKENI. The V gene end was trimmed by 4 bases and the J gene end by 7 bases; junction bases not matched to a gene: 4. The CDR3 is made up of 14 amino acids.